Following are 30 T cell receptor beta chains from one sample sequenced in a study of T cells in placental villitis. The study, taken as a whole, reports: Median clonality was about 0.052 in villitis of unknown etiology placentae versus roughly 0.0064 in controls.

The immunoSEQ assay was v4. TCRdb's copy holds only in-frame clones and misses some; the assay was immunoSEQ multiplex PCR. The repertoire has some 1,600 clones, around four fifths of them found once; the top ten carry almost 8%. Which antigens these TCRs recognize remains unknown. Sequenced sample: placental tissue containing maternal and fetal cells. The receptor set was obtained from a human patient with villitis of unknown etiology; the placental T cells may come from both mother and fetus.

V gene TRBV9 combines with J gene TRBJ1-6; 7 bases fit TRBD1. Per the germline V gene, CDR1 is SGDLS and CDR2 is YYNGEE. The CDR3 totals 13 residues. V was pared by 4 bases and J by 8 bases, with 3 bases of the junction left unmatched. CDR3 nucleotides: TGTGCCAGCAGCCGACAGGGCGATTCACCCCTCCACTTT. It is translated as CASSRQGDSPLHF.

This chain links TRBV2 with TRBJ2-7; 7 bases fit TRBD1. This CDR3 region has 15 residues. Germline V CDR1 and CDR2: SNHLY, FYNNEI. With V trimmed by 2 bases and J by 0 bases, 4 bases remained unmatched. This chain's CDR3 is CASSERSGGSYEQYF. CDR3 nucleotide sequence: TGTGCCAGCAGTGAACGGTCAGGGGGCTCCTACGAGCAGTACTTC.

The rearrangement uses TRBV5-1 and TRBJ2-2; no reliable D call. CDR1 is SGHRS, CDR2 YFSETQ, per germline. The CDR3 extends over 14 amino acids. Trimming took 0 bases from V and 1 from J, leaving 4 bases between them. In DNA form, the CDR3 reads TGCGCCAGCAGCTTGGCGGGGAACACCGGGGAGCTGTTTTTT. It is translated as CASSLAGNTGELFF.

The chain carries TRBV19 and TRBJ1-2; D is undetermined. The CDR3 spans 17 residues. CDR1 and CDR2 from the germline V gene are LNHDA and SQIVND (reference sequence). Deletions cut 0 bases from V and 2 bases from J, with 16 bases between. Here the CDR3 DNA reads TGTGCCAGTAGTATAGATTTGTCGGCAGGAAGCAACTATGGCTACACCTTC. This codes for CASSIDLSAGSNYGYTF.

This chain joins TRBV15 and TRBJ2-3; D may be TRBD1 or TRBD2 (5 bases each). This CDR3 has 16 residues. V lost 6 bases, J lost 2 bases, and 18 bases lay in between. Germline CDR1 and CDR2: LNHNV and YYDKDF (reference sequence). The CDR3 nucleotides read TGTGCCACCAGAAACCCTATGAGGGGCCTCACAGATACGCAGTATTTT. This sequence encodes CATRNPMRGLTDTQYF.

CDR3 nucleotides: TGCGCCAGCAGCGCCCGGGACAGAATTAACTATGGCTACACCTTC. Translating it yields CASSARDRINYGYTF. This chain uses TRBV5-1 with TRBJ1-2, with 7 bases that match TRBD1. V gave up 4 bases and J gave up 1 base; unmatched junction bases: 7. Germline-derived CDR1 and CDR2 are SGHRS and YFSETQ. CDR3 size: 15 residues. The entire variable domain, with the rest obtained from reference TRBV5-1 and TRBJ1-2, is as follows: KAGVTQTPRYLIKTRGQQVTLSCSPISGHRSVSWYQQTPGQGLQFLFEYFSETQRNKGNFPGRFSGRQFSNSRSEMNVSTLELGDSALYLCASSARDRINYGYTFGSGTRLTVV.

This chain uses TRBV7-9 with TRBJ2-7; D gene unclear. The CDR3 runs 11 residues. Germline CDR1 reads SEHNR; CDR2 reads FQNEAQ (reference sequence). V lost 9 bases, J lost 5 bases, and 11 bases lay in between. This CDR3 is CASVYNDEQYF. The CDR3 DNA sequence: TGTGCCAGTGTATATAATGACGAGCAGTACTTC.

The chain employs TRBV7-3 and TRBJ2-1; 7 bases line up with TRBD1. The CDR3 is made up of 15 amino acids. Germline CDR1 is SGHTA and CDR2 is FQGTGA. Unmatched junction bases numbered 1, after V lost 2 bases and J lost 0 bases. CDR3 DNA: TGTGCCAGCAGCTTAGGGGACAGCTCCTACAATGAGCAGTTCTTC. Translated, it gives CASSLGDSSYNEQFF.

A note on this clone: A read error may produce the germline difference seen at one junction end. The J gene is TRBJ2-5, the V gene TRBV4-2; TRBD2 is a possible D gene (7 bases). CDR3 size: 16 residues. CDR1 and CDR2 (germline): LGHNA, YNFKEQ. This CDR3 reads CASSQDSRGGQETQYF. The DNA of the CDR3 is TGTGCCAGCAGCCAAGATTCGAGGGGGGGACAAGAGACTCAGTACTTC.

As to this clone: At the DNA level, this CDR3 is encoded by other sequences in the same sample as well. V and J are TRBV5-4 and TRBJ1-2, with 9 positions matching TRBD1. Germline CDR1 SGHNT, CDR2 YYREEE (reference sequence). This CDR3 region has 13 residues. V lost 4 bases and J lost 8; bases outside the gene matches: 6. The CDR3 loop is CASSLQGARGYTF. The CDR3 region has the DNA TGTGCCAGCAGCCTACAGGGGGCACGCGGCTACACCTTC.

The chain carries TRBV10-1 and TRBJ2-7; perhaps TRBD1 as D (6 bases). This CDR3 region has 14 residues. Trimming removed 5 bases at V and 0 bases at J, with 11 bases between. Germline values: CDR1 WNHNN, CDR2 SYGVQD (reference sequence). CDR3 bases: TGCGCCAGCAGTCCGACGACAGGCTCCTACGAGCAGTACTTC. Translation: CASSPTTGSYEQYF.

The chain has TRBV27 and TRBJ1-2; 9 positions match TRBD1. The CDR3 totals 13 residues. Unmatched junction bases numbered 7, after V lost 6 bases and J lost 8 bases. Germline lookup yields CDR1 MNHEY and CDR2 SMNVEV (reference sequence). DNA of the CDR3: TGTGCCAGCAGGAGAACAGGGGGCCTAGGCTACACCTTC. This sequence encodes CASRRTGGLGYTF.

As concerns this clone: The germline gene is not matched at one end of the junction; a read error may be the cause. Other nucleotide sequences from this sample produce the same CDR3. This chain connects TRBV2 to TRBJ2-2, with D possibly matching TRBD2 (5 bases). Germline CDR1 reads SNHLY; CDR2 reads FYNNEI. This CDR3 region has 12 residues. The CDR3 DNA reads TGTGCCAGCACCGTGGAAACCGGGGAGCTATTTTTT. This codes for CASTVETGELFF.

This clone was picked up a small number of times. This rearrangement joins TRBV15 to TRBJ2-7; 7 bases agree with TRBD1. The length of the CDR3 is 13 residues. V was pared by 4 bases and J by 2 bases, with 2 bases of the junction left unmatched. CDR1 is LNHNV and CDR2 is YYDKDF in the germline V gene (reference sequence). The CDR3 sequence is CATSIGQAYEQYV. CDR3 nucleotide sequence: TGTGCCACCAGCATCGGACAGGCCTACGAGCAGTACGTC.

Remarks on this clone: The junction does not match germline at one end; this may be a read error. This CDR3 is also generated by other DNA sequences in the sample. This chain connects TRBV27 to TRBJ2-7, with D possibly being TRBD1 (7 bases). This CDR3 region has 13 residues. Germline V lookup: CDR1 MNHEY, CDR2 SMNVEV (reference sequence). The CDR3 spells CASSLAGGYEQYF. The CDR3 DNA follows: TGTGCCAGCAGTTTAGCAGGGGGGTACGAGCAGTATTTC.

The CDR3 coding sequence is TGCGCCAGCAGCCAAGGGGAACGACAGAACACTGAAGCTTTCTTT. This sequence encodes CASSQGERQNTEAFF. V usage is TRBV4-1 and J usage is TRBJ1-1; D is unresolved. Per the germline V gene, CDR1 is MGHRA and CDR2 is YSYEKL. Deletions cut 1 base from V and 1 base from J, with 10 bases between. The CDR3 sequence is 15 residues long.

V usage is TRBV10-2 and J usage is TRBJ1-1; D gene unclear. The V end lost 0 bases, the J end lost 2 bases, and 4 bases lay between the germline ends. The CDR3 length is 13 residues. CDR1 is WSHSY and CDR2 is SAAADI in the germline V gene. The CDR3 nucleotides read TGCGCCAGCAGTGAGTCTAAAAACACTGAAGCTTTCTTT. Encoded protein: CASSESKNTEAFF.

This clone appeared a few times. This chain connects TRBV20-1 to TRBJ1-6; 9 positions agree with TRBD1. V lost 3 bases to trimming and J lost 10 bases; unmatched junction nucleotides: 10. Germline V gene lookup returns CDR1 DFQATT and CDR2 SNEGSKA (reference sequence). This CDR3 contains 15 residues. This chain's CDR3 is CSASKPGQGRSPLHF. CDR3 coding DNA: TGCAGTGCTAGTAAACCGGGACAGGGACGATCACCCCTCCACTTT.

V and J are TRBV5-1 and TRBJ2-7; TRBD1 matches 7 bases. The CDR3 spans 14 residues. The J segment lost 6 bases and the V segment lost 4 bases, leaving 10 bases of the junction unmatched. Germline V gives CDR1 SGHRS, CDR2 YFSETQ. This CDR3 is CASSRDSPPVEQYF. As DNA, the CDR3 is TGCGCCAGCAGCCGGGACAGCCCCCCGGTCGAGCAGTACTTC.

This clone has only a few counts. The chain employs TRBV19 and TRBJ2-1; TRBD1 matches at 7 bases. Germline CDR1 and CDR2: LNHDA and SQIVND (reference sequence). J lost 4 bases, V lost 4 bases, and 10 bases had no gene match. The CDR3 consists of 16 residues. The CDR3 DNA sequence: TGTGCCAGTAGTAGACAAGGGGGCCCCCCGTACAATGAGCAGTTCTTC. Its protein is CASSRQGGPPYNEQFF.

The chain employs TRBV6-5 and TRBJ2-1; no definite D call. The CDR3 totals 13 residues. Germline loops: CDR1 MNHEY, CDR2 SVGAGI. V lost 6 bases and J lost 8, with 14 bases in between. DNA of the CDR3: TGTGCCAGCAGCCTCACAACGACGGATGAGCAGTTCTTC. It is translated as CASSLTTTDEQFF.

The V gene is TRBV6-5, the J gene TRBJ1-2; 7 positions match TRBD1. The ends lost 5 bases at V and 3 bases at J; junction bases unmatched: 6. This CDR3 spans 14 amino acids. Germline V gene sequence: CDR1 MNHEY, CDR2 SVGAGI. The CDR3 bases are TGTGCCAGCAGTCGCGCCGGGACAGACTATGGCTACACCTTC. Translation gives CASSRAGTDYGYTF.

This sequence joins TRBV6-5 and TRBJ1-2; D is perhaps TRBD1 (6 bases). The CDR3 covers 15 residues. Deletions cut 2 bases from V and 4 bases from J, with 14 bases between. Per the germline V gene, CDR1 is MNHEY and CDR2 is SVGAGI. DNA for the CDR3: TGTGCCAGCAGTTACACTGTGGACAGTGCCTATGGCTACACCTTC. This gives the protein CASSYTVDSAYGYTF.

In the case of this clone: An end of the junction differs from the germline gene, which may be a read error. The V gene is TRBV6-5, the J gene TRBJ1-2; 7 nucleotides line up with TRBD1. CDR1 MNHEY and CDR2 SVGAGI come from the germline V gene. This CDR3 spans 14 amino acids. This chain's CDR3 is CASSYSAGGYDYTF. CDR3 bases: TGTGCCAGCAGTTACTCGGCAGGGGGGTATGACTACACCTTC.

V is TRBV7-2 and J is TRBJ1-5; no reliable D call. V was cut by 1 base and J by 4 bases, with 11 bases left in between. The CDR3 runs to 15 residues. CDR1 is SGHTA and CDR2 is FQGNSA in the germline V gene. The DNA for the CDR3 is TGTGCCAGCAGCTTAGATACGAGGCGGAATCAGCCCCAGCATTTT. Translation gives CASSLDTRRNQPQHF.

V is TRBV18 and J is TRBJ1-4; 8 nucleotides align to TRBD1. Trimming cost V 6 bases and J 5 bases; bases outside gene matches: 2. The V gene's germline CDR1 is KGHSH and CDR2 LQKENI. The CDR3 sequence is 13 residues long. The CDR3 DNA reads TGTGCCAGCTCGAGGGACAGGAATGAAAAACTGTTTTTT. Its translation is CASSRDRNEKLFF.

The rearrangement joins TRBV4-1 to TRBJ1-4, with D maybe TRBD1 (6 bases). Germline V CDR1 and CDR2: MGHRA, YSYEKL. With 3 bases removed from V and 8 bases from J, the gap between germline ends came to 16 bases. The CDR3 consists of 15 residues. The CDR3 reads CASSQGAGEWEKLFF. The DNA for the CDR3 is TGCGCCAGCAGCCAGGGGGCAGGGGAATGGGAAAAACTGTTTTTT.

The chain employs TRBV7-9 and TRBJ2-1, with D possibly being TRBD1 or TRBD2 (5 bases each). From germline, CDR1 is SEHNR and CDR2 FQNEAQ (reference sequence). The CDR3 runs 13 residues. Trimming cost V 1 base and J 7 bases, with 8 bases left between them. The CDR3 nucleotides read TGTGCCAGCAGCTTAGACTGGGGGAATGAGCAGTTCTTC. Protein sequence: CASSLDWGNEQFF.

V usage is TRBV27 and J usage is TRBJ2-3; TRBD1 aligns across 7 bases. Germline trimming cut 3 bases from V and 2 bases from J; bases unmatched to any gene: 8. CDR3 length: 16 amino acids. Germline values: CDR1 MNHEY, CDR2 SMNVEV (reference sequence). DNA of the CDR3: TGTGCCAGCAGTTTGACCGGGACAGTTCCCACAGATACGCAGTATTTT. Translated, it gives CASSLTGTVPTDTQYF.

The chain uses TRBV14 and TRBJ2-1; the match to TRBD1 covers 9 bases. V trimming: 9 bases; J trimming: 2 bases; junction bases outside the gene matches: 8. The CDR3 loop spans 15 amino acids. CDR1 and CDR2 (germline): SGHDN, FVKESK. In DNA form, the CDR3 reads TGTGCCAGTAGCAAATGGACAGGGGCCTACAATGAGCAGTTCTTC. Translation gives CASSKWTGAYNEQFF.